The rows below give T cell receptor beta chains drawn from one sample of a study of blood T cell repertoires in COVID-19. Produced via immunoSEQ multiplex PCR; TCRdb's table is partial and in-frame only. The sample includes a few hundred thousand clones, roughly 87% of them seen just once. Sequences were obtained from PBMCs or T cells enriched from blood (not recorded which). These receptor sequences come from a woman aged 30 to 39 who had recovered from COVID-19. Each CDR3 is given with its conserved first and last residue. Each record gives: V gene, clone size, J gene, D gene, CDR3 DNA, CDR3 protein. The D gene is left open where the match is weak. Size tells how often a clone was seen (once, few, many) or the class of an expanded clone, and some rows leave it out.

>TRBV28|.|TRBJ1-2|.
TGTGCCAGCAGTTTACTGGCGGCCCGTGGCTACACCTTC
CASSLLAARGYTF
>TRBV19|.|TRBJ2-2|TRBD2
TGTGCCAGTAGTATAGTAGGCGGGGGGCGGATCGGGGAGCTGTTTTTT
CASSIVGGGRIGELFF
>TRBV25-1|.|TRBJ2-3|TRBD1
TGTGCCAGCAGTGCACATCGGGACAGAAGCACAGATACGCAGTATTTT
CASSAHRDRSTDTQYF
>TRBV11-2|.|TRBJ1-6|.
TGTGCCAGCAGCGCCCGGGCGGACTCAAGCTCCTATAATTCACCCCTCCACTTT
CASSARADSSSYNSPLHF
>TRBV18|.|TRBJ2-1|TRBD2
TGTGCCAGCTCACCACCGGATCGCGGGGGGCCCAATGAGCAGTTCTTC
CASSPPDRGGPNEQFF
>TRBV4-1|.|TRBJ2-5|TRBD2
TGCGCCAGCAGCCAAGATACCGCACTAGCGGGGGGACGGGAGGAGACCCAGTACTTC
CASSQDTALAGGREETQYF
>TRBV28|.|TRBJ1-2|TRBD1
TGTGCCAGCAGTTTATACAGGGGTGGCTACACCTTC
CASSLYRGGYTF
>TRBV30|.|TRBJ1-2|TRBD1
TGTGCCTGGCCTACAGGGGGCTATGGCTACACCTTC
CAWPTGGYGYTF
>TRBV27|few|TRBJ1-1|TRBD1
TGTGCCAGCAGTCCATTCCTCGCGACAGGGTATAACACTGAAGCTTTCTTT
CASSPFLATGYNTEAFF
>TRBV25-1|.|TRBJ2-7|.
TGTGCCAGCAGTGAATCCGGGGGGCAATACGAGCAGTACTTC
CASSESGGQYEQYF
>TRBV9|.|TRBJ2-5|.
TGTGCCAGCAGCGTAGGCAGGGGACCCCAAGAGACCCAGTACTTC
CASSVGRGPQETQYF
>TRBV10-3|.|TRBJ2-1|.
TGTGCCATCAGTGAGTCGACCGGGGACAACCTGAGGTACAATGAGCAGTTCTTC
CAISESTGDNLRYNEQFF
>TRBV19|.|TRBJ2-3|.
TGTGCCAGTAGTATGGCAGGGCGAAGGGATACGCAGTATTTT
CASSMAGRRDTQYF
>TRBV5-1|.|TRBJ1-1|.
TGCGCCAGCAGCCCGGAGACAGCCAACACTGAAGCTTTCTTT
CASSPETANTEAFF
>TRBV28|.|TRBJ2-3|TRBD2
TGTGCCAGCAGTACCCGGCGGGGGACAGATACGCAGTATTTT
CASSTRRGTDTQYF
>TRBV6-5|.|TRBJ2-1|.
TGTGCCAGCAGAAAAACAGGGTTCTCCTACAATGAGCAGTTCTTC
CASRKTGFSYNEQFF
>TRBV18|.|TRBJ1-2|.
TGTGCCAGCTCACCTGCAATTACAGGATTTACTAACTATGGCTACACCTTC
CASSPAITGFTNYGYTF
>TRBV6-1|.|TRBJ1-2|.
TGTGCCAGCAGTGATCCGACCGGCGGATCAACTATTTATGGCTACACCTTC
CASSDPTGGSTIYGYTF
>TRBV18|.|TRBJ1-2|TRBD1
TGTGCCAGCTCACCTTCGACAGGGGACTATGGCTACACCTTC
CASSPSTGDYGYTF
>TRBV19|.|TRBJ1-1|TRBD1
TGTGCCAGTCACAGGGGGCTCGGCACTGAAGCTTTCTTT
CASHRGLGTEAFF
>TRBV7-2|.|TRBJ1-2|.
TGTGCCAGCTGTTCGGGGAGGATAGATTGCTACACCTTC
CASCSGRIDCYTF
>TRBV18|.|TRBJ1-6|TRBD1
TGTGCCAGCTCACCAGTTGGGAGGGACAGGGCATATAATTCACCCCTCCACTTT
CASSPVGRDRAYNSPLHF
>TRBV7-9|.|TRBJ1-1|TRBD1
TGTGCCAGCAGCTCCACAGGGGGCGGAACTGAAGCTTTCTTT
CASSSTGGGTEAFF
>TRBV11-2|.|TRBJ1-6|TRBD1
TGTGCCAGCAACAAGTGGGGCGGGACAGGGACAGGGAATTCACCCCTCCACTTT
CASNKWGGTGTGNSPLHF